This T cell receptor (beta chain) was documented in a study of monozygotic twins with inflammatory bowel disease (dated by TCRdb to between 2018 and 2021). With respect to the entire study: In total, roughly 28 monozygotic twin pairs made up the full study: 19 Danish pairs, all IBD-discordant, plus nine German pairs, of which four were IBD-concordant and five were IBD-discordant. Disease-associated traits were sought mainly through comparisons between IBD patients and their genetically identical healthy co-twins within discordant pairs. Each individual had, on average, about 151 000 unique TCRalpha sequences and 181 000 unique TCRbeta sequences available for analysis.

There are 14 amino acids in the CDR3, from cysteine to phenylalanine inclusive. Only the protein is on record. In the germline V gene (reference sequence), CDR1 corresponds to DFQATT and CDR2 to SNEGSKA. The method was 5' RACE. Preparation of each TCR library used roughly 3,300 ng of total RNA. For each sample, cDNA synthesis was carried out in eight separate reactions using SMARTScribe reverse transcriptase. During cDNA synthesis, template switching introduced unique molecular identifiers that contained a 6-nucleotide sample barcode. TCRalpha and TCRbeta cDNA was amplified in two nested PCRs of approximately 17 and 9 cycles, and bead purification was carried out after each PCR. Before amplification, the cDNA was treated with uracil DNA-glycosylase and purified using the QIAquick PCR purification kit. The second PCR added Illumina TruSeq-compatible adapters along with sample-specific barcodes. Library quality and concentration were assessed using TapeStation and Qubit, and approximately 5 ng of each library was pooled. Pooled libraries were sequenced on an Illumina HiSeq2500 single-index Rapid Run with 2 x 100 bp reads and custom sequencing primers. The authors' analysis ran thus. MiGEC version 1.2.6 was used for UMI-based consensus assembly to correct PCR and sequencing errors. MiXCR version 2.1.1 was used to carry out V(D)J alignment, clonotype assembly and CDR3 extraction. Gene usage, clonotype sharing and MAIT/NKT TCR abundance were normalised by analysing the top 1000, 10 000 and 20 000 clonotypes per sample. Diversity was computed as the inverse Simpson index with the vegan R package after downsampling to 27 000 UMIs. Paired Mann-Whitney U tests were applied to discordant twin pairs, and Benjamini-Hochberg correction was used for multiple testing. Once TCRdb had reprocessed the reads, it stored one entry per CDR3 protein sequence and supplied no DNA. The V and J calls follow TCRdb's processing rather than the paper's. The table of this sample itemizes 200,000 to 250,000 distinct CDR3 sequences. Jointly, the top ten make up less than 2% of the sample.

On this clonotype: The antigen this receptor binds is unknown.

From each donor, an approximately 2.3 ml peripheral blood sample was collected into PAXgene tubes and kept at -80 degrees C. Without any T cell sorting, total RNA was extracted from whole blood using the PAXgene blood miRNA kit on an automated QIAcube. Peripheral blood from monozygotic twin pairs concordant or discordant for inflammatory bowel disease was subjected to deep TCRalpha and TCRbeta repertoire profiling with unique molecular barcoding. For every twin pair, smoking habits were documented, and each individual was categorised as a current, former or never smoker. Study-wide conclusions, independent of this receptor: Concordant and discordant twins showed no difference in repertoire similarity, possibly because of limited statistical power. A decrease in TCRbeta repertoire diversity, as measured by inverse Simpson index, was observed in IBD patients compared with their healthy co-twins. The results gave no support for a single strong signal or clonotype linked to IBD. IBD patients shared fewer clonotypes with other individuals than healthy twins did, most markedly in patients showing signs of disease activity. Background noise and inter-individual variability may have been introduced into the repertoires by the differing immunosuppressive treatments among patients. The analysis was unable to tell different T cell subtypes apart.

The origin of this receptor is a human donor with ulcerative colitis or Crohn's disease, or a healthy co-twin of an affected twin (not recorded which). Specimen: blood. The V and J segments used are TRBV20-1 and TRBJ2-1; the D call of TRBD1 rests on TCRdb alone, since no DNA is present to check it. The CDR3 loop reads CSGCGTGSHNEQFF.